Each of the 24 T cell receptor beta chains below was sequenced from the same sample in a study of blood T cell repertoires in COVID-19. TCRdb keeps only in-frame clones here, not all; method: immunoSEQ multiplex PCR. The top ten hold around 8.2% of the sample, which has some 50,000 clones, roughly 78% seen once. The sample consisted of peripheral blood. The receptors derive from a woman older than 75 with acute or convalescent COVID-19.

V usage is TRBV5-1 and J usage is TRBJ2-7, with 9 positions matching TRBD2. The CDR3 is 15 residues long. With 0 bases clipped from V and 5 bases from J, the junction kept 6 bases outside the gene matches. CDR1 is SGHRS and CDR2 is YFSETQ in the germline V gene. Here the CDR3 reads CASSLVSGRSHEQYF. The CDR3 region has the DNA TGCGCCAGCAGCTTGGTTAGCGGGAGATCCCACGAGCAGTACTTC.

This chain connects TRBV2 to TRBJ2-4, with D possibly TRBD2 on 6 matching bases. V lost 6 bases to trimming and J lost 0 bases, with 9 bases between them. This CDR3 has 14 residues. Germline CDR1 is SNHLY and CDR2 is FYNNEI. This CDR3 is CASRLGLAKNIQYF. CDR3 in DNA: TGTGCCAGCAGGCTGGGACTAGCCAAAAACATTCAGTACTTC. Variable domain in full (rest from reference TRBV2 and TRBJ2-4): EPEVTQTPSHQVTQMGQEVILRCVPISNHLYFYWYRQILGQKVEFLVSFYNNEISEKSEIFDDQFSVERPDGSNFTLKIRSTKLEDSAMYFCASRLGLAKNIQYFGAGTRLSVL.

This rearrangement joins TRBV24-1 to TRBJ2-3; 7 bases agree with TRBD2. The CDR3 has 14 amino acids. Germline V gene lookup returns CDR1 KGHDR and CDR2 SFDVKD. The J segment lost 2 bases and the V segment lost 7 bases, leaving 5 bases of the junction unmatched. The CDR3 loop reads CATSIAGDTDTQYF. The DNA of the CDR3 is TGTGCCACCAGCATTGCGGGGGACACAGATACGCAGTATTTT.

This clone was observed once. The rearrangement links TRBV14 to TRBJ1-2; TRBD1 is a possible D gene (6 bases). V lost 3 bases and J lost 4, with 15 bases in between. The germline V gene encodes CDR1 SGHDN and CDR2 FVKESK. This CDR3 region has 15 residues. The CDR3 nucleotides read TGTGCCAGCAGCCAGATAACAGGGAGCCGCTATGGCTACACCTTC. Encoded protein: CASSQITGSRYGYTF.

V gene TRBV11-1 combines with J gene TRBJ2-1, with 8 nucleotides matching TRBD2. Germline V gives CDR1 SGHAT, CDR2 FQDESV (reference sequence). This CDR3 has 15 residues. Trimming at V came to 5 bases and at J to 8 bases, leaving 11 bases not matched to a gene. DNA of the CDR3: TGTGCCAGCAGCACCGGATATCGGGGGGGCGATGAGCAGTTCTTC. Encoded protein: CASSTGYRGGDEQFF.

This chain links TRBV2 with TRBJ2-2, with D tentatively TRBD1 (6 bases). CDR3 length: 15 residues. Germline V lookup: CDR1 SNHLY, CDR2 FYNNEI. V shed 8 bases and J shed 6 bases, with 19 bases lying between them. The CDR3 DNA sequence: TGTGCCAGCGGGGTGGGGCAGGGGAGCGCCGGGGAGCTGTTTTTT. It translates to CASGVGQGSAGELFF.

This rearrangement joins TRBV7-9 to TRBJ1-1, with 7 bases aligning to TRBD1. The CDR3 totals 19 residues. CDR1 is SEHNR, CDR2 FQNEAQ, per germline (reference sequence). J lost 0 bases, V lost 0 bases, and 13 bases had no gene match. CDR3: CASSLARVGTENMNTEAFF. The CDR3 coding sequence is TGTGCCAGCAGCTTAGCGCGGGTGGGGACAGAGAACATGAACACTGAAGCTTTCTTT.

V is TRBV7-8 and J is TRBJ2-3, with 13 bases lining up with TRBD2. The trim removed 2 bases at V and 6 bases at J, leaving 8 bases unmatched. Germline V gene sequence: CDR1 SGHVS, CDR2 FQNEAQ. The CDR3 covers 17 residues. The CDR3 DNA is TGTGCCAGCAGCTTAAGACTAGCGGGGGGTGTGTTGGATACGCAGTATTTT. Residues: CASSLRLAGGVLDTQYF.

This chain joins TRBV9 and TRBJ2-5, with 12 bases aligning to TRBD1. V gave up 0 bases and J gave up 5 bases; unmatched junction bases: 8. Germline CDR1 SGDLS, CDR2 YYNGEE. This CDR3 contains 17 residues. CDR3 bases: TGTGCCAGCAGCGTAGGCTTCCGGGACAGGGGGCTGGAGACCCAGTACTTC. Protein sequence: CASSVGFRDRGLETQYF.

The rearrangement uses TRBV27 and TRBJ2-1, with a possible D match to TRBD1 (6 bases). V lost 0 bases and J 2 bases, leaving 11 bases between the germline ends. The CDR3 is made up of 16 amino acids. Germline V gene data show CDR1 as MNHEY and CDR2 as SMNVEV (reference sequence). CDR3 residues: CASSLSRAGAYNEQFF. The CDR3 DNA sequence: TGTGCCAGCAGTTTATCGAGGGCAGGGGCCTACAATGAGCAGTTCTTC.

This clone has just a few counts. This chain connects TRBV4-2 to TRBJ2-1; TRBD2 matches 11 bases. Germline V gene sequence: CDR1 LGHNA, CDR2 YNFKEQ. V trimming: 0 bases; J trimming: 5 bases; junction bases outside the gene matches: 3. The CDR3 covers 16 residues. This chain's CDR3 is CASSQELAGDNNEQFF. CDR3 bases: TGTGCCAGCAGCCAAGAACTAGCGGGAGACAACAATGAGCAGTTCTTC.

V and J are TRBV10-2 and TRBJ2-2, with a tentative D call TRBD2 (7 bases). The CDR3 is 15 amino acids. Between the trimmed V and J ends, which lost 3 bases and 5 bases, there was a span of 13 bases. From germline, CDR1 is WSHSY and CDR2 SAAADI. The CDR3 DNA reads as TGCGCCAGCAGTGATGGGGGGGCATGGACCGGGGAGCTGTTTTTT. It translates to CASSDGGAWTGELFF.

V and J are TRBV28 and TRBJ1-3; D may be TRBD1 (5 bases). V lost 7 bases, J lost 0 bases, and 7 bases lay in between. The CDR3 has 13 residues. Germline CDR1 reads MDHEN; CDR2 reads SYDVKM. CDR3 coding DNA: TGTGCCAGCAACAGGTTCTCTGGAAACACCATATATTTT. This encodes CASNRFSGNTIYF.

The V and J genes are TRBV4-2 and TRBJ2-3, with a tentative D call TRBD2 (6 bases). The CDR3 has 18 amino acids. The germline V gene has CDR1 LGHNA and CDR2 YNFKEQ. Deletions cut 0 bases from V and 0 bases from J, with 16 bases between. The CDR3 sequence: CASSQEGHVAGSTDTQYF. The CDR3 DNA reads TGTGCCAGCAGCCAAGAGGGCCATGTCGCGGGGAGCACAGATACGCAGTATTTT.

The V call is TRBV10-1, the J call TRBJ1-2, with TRBD1 identical over 7 bases. The CDR3 extends over 13 amino acids. CDR1 is WNHNN and CDR2 is SYGVQD in the germline V gene (reference sequence). The J segment lost 5 bases and the V segment lost 2 bases, leaving 2 bases of the junction unmatched. CDR3 sequence: CASSEDRVYGYTF. The CDR3 nucleotides are TGCGCCAGCAGTGAGGACAGGGTGTATGGCTACACCTTC.

CDR3 region: CASRRGINEKLFF. The CDR3 DNA is TGTGCCAGCAGGAGGGGGATTAATGAAAAACTGTTTTTT. The rearrangement links TRBV6-6 to TRBJ1-4, with D possibly being TRBD1 (6 bases). In germline, CDR1 is MNHNY, CDR2 SVGAGI (reference sequence). Trimming pared 6 bases from V and 4 bases from J, leaving 9 bases between. CDR3 length equals 13 residues.

The chain has TRBV19 and TRBJ2-1; D is perhaps TRBD1 (5 bases). The CDR3 spans 13 residues. Trimming took off 4 bases at V and 10 bases at J, with 14 bases between the two ends. CDR1 is LNHDA, CDR2 SQIVND, per germline (reference sequence). CDR3 amino acids: CASSKDPGSEQFF. The CDR3 DNA is TGTGCCAGTAGTAAGGACCCAGGGTCCGAGCAGTTCTTC.

The V and J genes are TRBV11-2 and TRBJ2-7; D is possibly TRBD1 (6 bases). This CDR3 has 14 residues. Germline V gene lookup returns CDR1 SGHAT and CDR2 FQNNGV. The V end was cut by 1 base, the J end by 4 bases, with 11 bases between. The CDR3 loop is CASSLAAGVYEQYF. The CDR3 DNA follows: TGTGCCAGCAGCTTAGCTGCAGGGGTGTACGAGCAGTACTTC.

The CDR3 loop reads CASKLAANTGELFF. CDR3 DNA sequence: TGTGCCAGTAAACTAGCGGCGAACACCGGGGAGCTGTTTTTT. This chain connects TRBV4-2 to TRBJ2-2, with 8 bases lining up with TRBD2. V shed 9 bases, J shed 0 bases, and the junction held 3 bases outside the gene matches. Germline CDR1 reads LGHNA; CDR2 reads YNFKEQ. This CDR3 has 14 amino acids.

This chain joins TRBV6-2 or TRBV6-3 and TRBJ2-3, with 7 bases aligning to TRBD2. The CDR3 is made up of 19 amino acids. V lost 5 bases and J lost 1; bases outside the gene matches: 18. The germline V gene has CDR1 MNHEY and CDR2 SVGEGT. CDR3 region: CASSPFGGLRESRTDTQYF. The CDR3 DNA reads as TGTGCCAGCAGTCCCTTCGGGGGGTTGCGGGAGTCCCGCACAGATACGCAGTATTTT.

The V and J genes are TRBV2 and TRBJ2-7; D unclear. Between the trimmed V and J ends, which lost 6 bases and 4 bases, there was a span of 10 bases. This CDR3 contains 12 residues. The germline V gene encodes CDR1 SNHLY and CDR2 FYNNEI. The CDR3 loop is CASRLIHYEQYF. The DNA of the CDR3 is TGTGCCAGCAGACTTATTCATTACGAGCAGTACTTC. Using reference TRBV2 and TRBJ2-7 for the parts outside the CDR3, the full variable domain is EPEVTQTPSHQVTQMGQEVILRCVPISNHLYFYWYRQILGQKVEFLVSFYNNEISEKSEIFDDQFSVERPDGSNFTLKIRSTKLEDSAMYFCASRLIHYEQYFGPGTRLTVT.

The CDR3 nucleotides are TGTGCCAGCAGCCAAGAAACTAGCGGGATTTGGTACAATGAGCAGTTCTTC. Translating it yields CASSQETSGIWYNEQFF. The chain carries TRBV3-1 (or the pseudogene TRBV3-2) and TRBJ2-1, with 10 bases that match TRBD2. Germline values: CDR1 LGHDT, CDR2 YNNKEL (reference sequence). This CDR3 is built from 17 residues. Trimming removed 0 bases from V and 4 bases from J; junction bases left unmatched: 6.

This clone has a single count. As DNA, the CDR3 is TGTGCCAGCAGTGTACAGGGGTTGGAAAAACTGTTTTTT. Translation gives CASSVQGLEKLFF. This chain joins TRBV25-1 and TRBJ1-4; 7 nucleotides agree with TRBD1. Germline lookup yields CDR1 MGHDK and CDR2 SYGVNS. The length of the CDR3 is 13 residues. Trimming removed 4 bases from V and 8 bases from J; junction bases left unmatched: 4. Full variable domain (rest looked up from reference TRBV25-1 and TRBJ1-4): EADIYQTPRYLVIGTGKKITLECSQTMGHDKMYWYQQDPGMELHLIHYSYGVNSTEKGDLSSESTVSRIRTEHFPLTLESARPSHTSQYLCASSVQGLEKLFFGSGTQLSVL.

The chain uses TRBV15 and TRBJ2-1, with TRBD2 matching 9 bases. The germline CDR1 and CDR2 sequences are LNHNV and YYDKDF (reference sequence). With V trimmed by 3 bases and J by 2 bases, 8 bases remained unmatched. This CDR3 contains 17 residues. CDR3 region: CATSRDGGGRAYNEQFF. The CDR3, as DNA: TGTGCCACCAGCAGGGACGGAGGCGGGAGGGCCTACAATGAGCAGTTCTTC. The full variable domain, in which reference TRBV15 and TRBJ2-1 provide the parts outside the CDR3, is DAMVIQNPRYQVTQFGKPVTLSCSQTLNHNVMYWYQQKSSQAPKLLFHYYDKDFNNEADTPDNFQSRRPNTSFCFLDIRSPGLGDTAMYLCATSRDGGGRAYNEQFFGPGTRLTVL.